A selection of T cell receptor beta chains follows, all from one sample in a study of blood T cell repertoires in COVID-19. Using immunoSEQ multiplex PCR, the repertoire was profiled, and TCRdb retains in-frame clones only, with some absent. The sample shows over 90,000 clones, roughly four fifths of them seen only once. Sequences were obtained from peripheral blood. The origin of the receptors is a man at least 80 years old with COVID-19, enrolled during active disease. The conserved cysteine and the conserved F or W are not part of the CDR3 here. The D gene is left open where the match is weak. The listing skips clone size in some rows; elsewhere it reads once, few, many or a size class.

12 | TRBJ2-7 | few | TRBD2 | TRBV5-1 | ASSLAGGTYEQY
13 | TRBJ2-1 | . | TRBD2 | TRBV5-5 | ASSLGTSGYNEQF
13 | TRBJ1-4 | . | TRBD1 | TRBV14 | ASSLTGGTNEKLF
13 | TRBJ1-2 | . | TRBD1 | TRBV6-5 | ASSPGDRVGYGYT
13 | TRBJ2-7 | . | . | TRBV10-3 | AISESGGLGYEQY
14 | TRBJ2-5 | . | TRBD1 | TRBV28 | ASSLLGQGARETQY
14 | TRBJ2-1 | few | TRBD2 | TRBV7-2 | ASSLIAGGSYNEQF
13 | TRBJ1-1 | few | . | TRBV9 | ASSASVGGDTEAF
15 | TRBJ2-3 | . | . | TRBV21-1 | ASSRAGETLGSATQY
12 | TRBJ1-6 | . | . | TRBV27 | ASGLGQLNSPLH
13 | TRBJ1-4 | few | . | TRBV9 | ASSVANGVNEKLF
13 | TRBJ1-5 | . | . | TRBV6-2/TRBV6-3 | ASSYYAGAGQPQH
12 | TRBJ1-2 | . | TRBD1 | TRBV3-1/TRBV3-2 | ASSLSGQGYGYT
15 | TRBJ2-7 | . | TRBD2 | TRBV14 | ASSQFNSGRVVYEQY
13 | TRBJ2-1 | . | . | TRBV4-2 | ASSQETGMANEQF
12 | TRBJ1-1 | . | . | TRBV18 | ASSPMAMNTEAF
10 | TRBJ1-3 | . | . | TRBV28 | ASSFNGNTIY
12 | TRBJ2-2 | . | . | TRBV27 | ASSENRIPGELF
11 | TRBJ1-6 | . | TRBD1 | TRBV30 | AWRGTAAAALH
12 | TRBJ2-1 | . | TRBD1 | TRBV29-1 | SGVRQGDINEQF
12 | TRBJ2-5 | . | TRBD2 | TRBV4-2 | ASSQGTRQETQY
10 | TRBJ2-1 | . | . | TRBV5-4 | ASSSPGYEQF
12 | TRBJ2-7 | . | TRBD1 | TRBV9 | ASSGRDRGYEQY
15 | TRBJ2-5 | . | TRBD2 | TRBV19 | ASSMGSSGGHQETQY
13 | TRBJ2-5 | . | . | TRBV3-1/TRBV3-2 | ASSQDLGSLETQY
13 | TRBJ2-3 | . | TRBD2 | TRBV7-2 | ASSLRAGGPDTQY
13 | TRBJ2-3 | . | . | TRBV11-2 | ASSQDSSFTDTQY
14 | TRBJ2-3 | . | . | TRBV5-1 | ASSLQGMGFTDTQY
13 | TRBJ1-2 | few | TRBD1 | TRBV5-1 | ASSLAPGGVYGYT
14 | TRBJ2-1 | . | TRBD2 | TRBV5-1 | ASSRISGGAYNEQF
15 | TRBJ1-3 | . | . | TRBV7-3 | ASSSSGQGTFGNTIY
13 | TRBJ1-2 | . | . | TRBV24-1 | ATSDPRTANYGYT
11 | TRBJ1-5 | few | . | TRBV18 | ASSPSRNQPQH
13 | TRBJ1-1 | . | . | TRBV19 | ASSIGDRSNTEAF
11 | TRBJ1-2 | . | . | TRBV11-2 | ASSYGQNYGYT
11 | TRBJ2-2 | . | . | TRBV5-1 | ASSLERSGELF